The present T cell receptor beta chain was sequenced within a study of T-cell memory formation after mild COVID-19. TCRdb called the 5' RACE reads again in MiXCR, with one record for every CDR3 protein. The table includes 250,000 or so distinct CDR3 sequences, 7.5% to 10% detected once. The study's findings and limits: Specificity for SARS-CoV-2 was not confirmed among the second-wave clones peaking on day 37.

CDR3 length equals 15 residues. J lost 6 bases, V lost 7 bases, and 10 bases had no gene match. There are many counts of this clonotype. As yet, its antigen is unknown. V and J are TRBV12-3 or TRBV12-4 and TRBJ2-1; 9 bases map to TRBD1. The sequence came from a man in his late teens or twenties who had mild COVID-19 (a few samples of this study predate the infection). Cell type and time point are not known. Sequencing was done on a sample of PBMCs or a T cell subset sorted from them (not recorded which). The CDR3 region is CASIARGTGLNEQFF. CDR3 sequence (DNA): TGTGCCAGCATCGCGCGAGGGACAGGGCTCAATGAGCAGTTCTTC.